A selection of T cell receptor beta chains follows, all from one sample in a study of neoadjuvant anti-PD-1 for oral cavity cancer. Libraries were prepared by immunoSEQ multiplex PCR; TCRdb keeps only in-frame clonotypes and omits some of them. Of thousands of clones detected, roughly 80% appear once; the ten largest clones hold 3% to 4%. The starting material was PBMCs, obtained before nivolumab (anti-PD-1) treatment. Source of these receptors: a person aged 35-79 years with oral cavity squamous cell carcinoma. CDR3s include the opening cysteine and the closing phenylalanine or tryptophan. Fields, in order: V gene, D gene, J gene, clone size, CDR3 DNA, CDR3 protein. D genes are given only for firm matches. Clone size is given for some rows only: seen once, a few or many times, or a class if the clone is expanded.

>TRBV5-4|-|TRBJ1-2|-
TGTGCCAGCAGCCTCCCCCTCAGGGGCTATGGCTACACCTTC
CASSLPLRGYGYTF
>TRBV6-4|-|TRBJ2-2|few
TGTGCCAGCAGTCGGACAGAGCTGAACACCGGGGAGCTGTTTTTT
CASSRTELNTGELFF
>TRBV4-3|TRBD1|TRBJ1-5|-
TGCGCCAGCAGCCAAGATTCCAGGGGGCGGCAGCCCCAGCATTTT
CASSQDSRGRQPQHF
>TRBV15|TRBD1|TRBJ2-1|once
TGTGCCACCAGCAGTCAACCACCTGGACAGGGGGCTGGTGAGCAGTTCTTC
CATSSQPPGQGAGEQFF
>TRBV4-3|TRBD1|TRBJ2-3|-
TGCGCCAGCAGCCAAGATCGGACAGGGCGGACAGATACGCAGTATTTT
CASSQDRTGRTDTQYF
>TRBV5-4|-|TRBJ2-2|-
TGTGCCAGCAGCCAGGGAGGGAACACCGGGGAGCTGTTTTTT
CASSQGGNTGELFF
>TRBV19|TRBD1|TRBJ2-7|-
TGTGCCAGTAGTACGGGACAGCTGGACGAGCAGTACTTC
CASSTGQLDEQYF
>TRBV14|-|TRBJ1-1|-
TGTGCCAGCAGCCCATACAGGAACACTGAAGCTTTCTTT
CASSPYRNTEAFF
>TRBV4-2|-|TRBJ2-5|-
TGTGCCAGCAGCCAAGCTGGATTTCAAGAGACCCAGTACTTC
CASSQAGFQETQYF
>TRBV5-8|-|TRBJ2-5|-
TGTGCCAGCAGCTTGGGGGCTGCCCCGGACCGGGAGACCCAGTACTTC
CASSLGAAPDRETQYF
>TRBV7-8|TRBD1|TRBJ1-2|-
TGTGCCAGCAGCACGAGACAGGGCCGGAATTTCTATGGCTACACCTTC
CASSTRQGRNFYGYTF
>TRBV27|TRBD1|TRBJ2-4|once
TGTGCCAGCAGGGGGACAGTCAAAAACATTCAGTACTTC
CASRGTVKNIQYF
>TRBV4-1|-|TRBJ1-1|few
TGCGCCAGCAGCCAAGATCAGACAGTCACTGAAGCTTTCTTT
CASSQDQTVTEAFF
>TRBV6-1|TRBD2|TRBJ2-3|few
TGTGCCAGCAGTGGGACTAGCGGGGGGGCAGATACGCAGTATTTT
CASSGTSGGADTQYF
>TRBV7-2|-|TRBJ2-5|-
TGTGCCAGCAGCTTAGGGTCCCAGGAAGAGACCCAGTACTTC
CASSLGSQEETQYF
>TRBV10-3|TRBD1|TRBJ1-1|few
TGTGCCATCAGTGGGGCAGGGGGCAGGACTGAAGCTTTCTTT
CAISGAGGRTEAFF
>TRBV5-8|-|TRBJ1-1|-
TGTGCCAGCAGCTTGGCCAAAAAGGACAGAGAGAACACTGAAGCTTTCTTT
CASSLAKKDRENTEAFF
>TRBV19|TRBD1|TRBJ1-5|-
TGTGCCAGTAGTATACAGGGGGACAATCAGCCCCAGCATTTT
CASSIQGDNQPQHF
>TRBV7-9|TRBD2|TRBJ2-7|-
TGTGCCAGCACCGGGGGGTACGAGCAGTACTTC
CASTGGYEQYF
>TRBV30|-|TRBJ1-2|-
TGTGCCTGGAGCCTGAACAGGGTTTCAGGCGGCTACACCTTC
CAWSLNRVSGGYTF
>TRBV4-3|-|TRBJ2-2|-
TGCGCCAGCAGCCAAGATGATGAGAGAACCGGGGAGCTGTTTTTT
CASSQDDERTGELFF
>TRBV10-3|TRBD2|TRBJ2-5|-
TGTGCCATCAGGCCGACGGCTAGCGGAGAGACCCAGTACTTC
CAIRPTASGETQYF
>TRBV9|-|TRBJ1-2|-
TGTGCCAGCAGCTTCTCAATCGGGGAAGGCTATGGCTACACCTTC
CASSFSIGEGYGYTF
>TRBV6-1|-|TRBJ2-2|-
TGTGCCAGCAGTGCGGCCTCGACCGGGGAGCTGTTTTTT
CASSAASTGELFF
>TRBV9|-|TRBJ1-3|-
TGTGCCAGCAGTCATAGTACGACAGGCAGTGGAAACACCATATATTTT
CASSHSTTGSGNTIYF
>TRBV2|TRBD1|TRBJ1-3|-
TGTGCCAGCAGTTCAGGGGGTCACTCTGGAAACACCATATATTTT
CASSSGGHSGNTIYF
>TRBV9|TRBD1|TRBJ2-7|-
TGTGCCAGCAGCGGACAGGGCAGAGAGCAGTACTTC
CASSGQGREQYF
>TRBV2|TRBD1|TRBJ2-6|few
TGTGCCAGCAGTGGACAGGGATCTGGGGCCAACGTCCTGACTTTC
CASSGQGSGANVLTF
>TRBV7-9|TRBD1|TRBJ2-3|-
TGTGCCAGCAGCGCCCGGACAGGGGCATCCGAGGATACGCAGTATTTT
CASSARTGASEDTQYF
>TRBV9|TRBD1|TRBJ2-1|once
TGTGCCAGCAGCCCGGGACAGGGGGCAAATGAGCAGTTCTTC
CASSPGQGANEQFF
>TRBV19|-|TRBJ1-2|-
TGTGCCAGTAGTATAGATGGGCCTTATGGCTACACCTTC
CASSIDGPYGYTF
>TRBV7-9|TRBD1|TRBJ1-4|-
TGTGCCAGCAGCCACAGACAGGGAAGGGATGAAAAACTGTTTTTT
CASSHRQGRDEKLFF
>TRBV7-2|-|TRBJ1-1|once
TGTGCCAGCAGCTTTCGTACACAGACTGAAGCTTTCTTT
CASSFRTQTEAFF
>TRBV4-2|-|TRBJ1-6|-
TGTGCCAGCAGCCCCACGGGGGCACGGTCACCCCTCCACTTT
CASSPTGARSPLHF
>TRBV5-1|-|TRBJ1-1|-
TGCGCCAGCAGCTCCGGACAGACGACTGAAGCTTTCTTT
CASSSGQTTEAFF
>TRBV6-5|-|TRBJ1-4|once
TGTGCCAGCAGTCCCGGACAGCAGAATGAAAAACTGTTTTTT
CASSPGQQNEKLFF
>TRBV5-1|-|TRBJ2-1|-
TGCGCCAGCAGCGTCGGGGGCGGGAATGAGCAGTTCTTC
CASSVGGGNEQFF
>TRBV5-4|-|TRBJ2-7|-
TGTGCCAGCAGCTTGGTTCTGGTAGGGGAGACCTACGAGCAGTACTTC
CASSLVLVGETYEQYF
>TRBV5-6|-|TRBJ1-3|-
TGTGCCAGCAGCTTCCCTGGAAACACCATATATTTT
CASSFPGNTIYF
>TRBV5-4|-|TRBJ2-3|-
TGTGCCAGCAGCTCCTCGACAGGTTCGGAGGTTACGCAGTATTTT
CASSSSTGSEVTQYF
>TRBV6-4|TRBD2|TRBJ2-3|once
TGTGCCAGCAGTGACAAGGGACTAGCGGGGGTTTTTCTAATTGGAGATACGCAGTATTTT
CASSDKGLAGVFLIGDTQYF
>TRBV11-3|-|TRBJ2-7|-
TGTGCCAGCAGCGCGGGACAGCTCTACGAGCAGTACTTC
CASSAGQLYEQYF
>TRBV5-8|TRBD2|TRBJ2-7|-
TGTGCCAGCAGCTTGGCTAGCGGGGGTGGTAGCGAGCAGTACTTC
CASSLASGGGSEQYF
>TRBV5-1|TRBD2|TRBJ2-1|-
TGCGCCAGCAGCTTAAGCGGGGGGTACAATGAGCAGTTCTTC
CASSLSGGYNEQFF
>TRBV7-2|-|TRBJ2-2|-
TGTGCCAGCAGTCGGGGACGGATGAACACCGGGGAGCTGTTTTTT
CASSRGRMNTGELFF
>TRBV7-3|-|TRBJ1-1|-
TGTGCCAGCAGCTTGTCAGGGATTGCTGAAGCTTTCTTT
CASSLSGIAEAFF
>TRBV4-1|TRBD2|TRBJ2-3|-
TGCGCCAGCAGCCATCGACTAGCGGGGTCCACAGATACGCAGTATTTT
CASSHRLAGSTDTQYF
>TRBV21-1|-|TRBJ2-2|-
TGTGCCAGCAGCAACGGGGAGGGGGCAGACACCGGGGAGCTGTTTTTT
CASSNGEGADTGELFF
>TRBV6-6|-|TRBJ1-5|-
TGTGCCAGCAGTTACTATTCGGGGGACTATCAGCCCCAGCATTTT
CASSYYSGDYQPQHF
>TRBV7-2|TRBD2|TRBJ2-3|-
TGTGCCAGCAACCTAGCGGGGGCCTACACAGATACGCAGTATTTT
CASNLAGAYTDTQYF
>TRBV25-1|TRBD1|TRBJ2-2|-
TGTGCCAGCAGTGCGACAGGGCGTTTTTCCGGGGAGCTGTTTTTT
CASSATGRFSGELFF
>TRBV27|-|TRBJ1-6|-
TGTGCCAGCAGTCCACAGTTTCCATCACCCCTCCACTTT
CASSPQFPSPLHF
>TRBV7-6|TRBD2|TRBJ2-3|-
TGTGCCAGCAGCCCAAGCGGGGCTAGCACAGATACGCAGTATTTT
CASSPSGASTDTQYF
>TRBV7-2|-|TRBJ1-2|once
TGTGCCAGCAGCCCCTCCTCTTACTATGGCTACACCTTC
CASSPSSYYGYTF